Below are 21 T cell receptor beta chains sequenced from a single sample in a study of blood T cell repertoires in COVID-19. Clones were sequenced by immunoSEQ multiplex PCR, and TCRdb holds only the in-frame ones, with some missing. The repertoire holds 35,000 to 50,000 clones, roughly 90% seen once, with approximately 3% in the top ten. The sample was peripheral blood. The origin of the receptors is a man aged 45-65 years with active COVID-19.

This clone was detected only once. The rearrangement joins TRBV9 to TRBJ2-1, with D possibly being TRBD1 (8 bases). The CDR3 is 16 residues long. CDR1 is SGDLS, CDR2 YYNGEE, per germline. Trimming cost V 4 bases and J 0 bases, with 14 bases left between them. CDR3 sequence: CASSPQGGSSYNEQFF. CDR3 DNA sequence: TGTGCCAGCAGCCCACAGGGGGGGAGCTCCTACAATGAGCAGTTCTTC.

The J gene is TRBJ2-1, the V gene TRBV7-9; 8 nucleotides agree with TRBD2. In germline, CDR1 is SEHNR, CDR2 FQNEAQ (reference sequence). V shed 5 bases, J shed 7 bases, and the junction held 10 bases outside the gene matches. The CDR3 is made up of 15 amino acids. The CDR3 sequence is CASSPRGAIENEQFF. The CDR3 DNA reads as TGTGCCAGCAGCCCGCGGGGGGCCATTGAGAATGAGCAGTTCTTC.

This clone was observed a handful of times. For the CDR3, the DNA is TGTGCCAGCAGCCCAGAACCTGGAAACACCATATATTTT. As protein: CASSPEPGNTIYF. The V gene is TRBV5-6, the J gene TRBJ1-3; D call uncertain. This CDR3 is built from 13 residues. V was trimmed by 4 bases and J by 2 bases, leaving 7 bases between them. In germline, CDR1 is SGHDT, CDR2 YYEEEE.

In DNA form, the CDR3 reads TGTGCCAGCACCAAAGCCGGGACAGGACCCACCGGGGAGCTGTTTTTT. This encodes CASTKAGTGPTGELFF. This chain uses TRBV28 with TRBJ2-2, with 8 nucleotides matching TRBD1. This CDR3 region has 16 residues. CDR1 is MDHEN, CDR2 SYDVKM, per germline. The V segment lost 7 bases and the J segment 4 bases; nucleotides outside the gene matches: 11.

CDR3 nucleotide sequence: TGTGCCAGCAGCCTAAGGGGGACAGCGAACACCGGGGAGCTGTTTTTT. The encoded protein is CASSLRGTANTGELFF. The rearrangement uses TRBV11-3 and TRBJ2-2; 7 positions agree with TRBD1. From germline, CDR1 is SGHNT and CDR2 YENEEA. The CDR3 totals 16 residues. The V gene end was trimmed by 5 bases and the J gene end by 0 bases; junction bases not matched to a gene: 6.

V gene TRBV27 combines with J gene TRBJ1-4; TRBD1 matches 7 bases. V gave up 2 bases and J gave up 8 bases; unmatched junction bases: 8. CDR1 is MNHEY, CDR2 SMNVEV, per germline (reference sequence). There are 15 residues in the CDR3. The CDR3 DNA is TGTGCCAGCAGTTTAAGGAGGGGGCAAGGGGAAAAACTGTTTTTT. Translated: CASSLRRGQGEKLFF. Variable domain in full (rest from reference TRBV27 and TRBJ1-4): EAQVTQNPRYLITVTGKKLTVTCSQNMNHEYMSWYRQDPGLGLRQIYYSMNVEVTDKGDVPEGYKVSRKEKRNFPLILESPSPNQTSLYFCASSLRRGQGEKLFFGSGTQLSVL.

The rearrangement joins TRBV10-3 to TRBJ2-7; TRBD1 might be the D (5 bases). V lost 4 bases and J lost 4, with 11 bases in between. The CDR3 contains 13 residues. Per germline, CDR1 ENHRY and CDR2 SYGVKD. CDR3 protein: CAISAGATYEQYF. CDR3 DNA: TGTGCCATCAGTGCTGGGGCTACGTACGAGCAGTACTTC.

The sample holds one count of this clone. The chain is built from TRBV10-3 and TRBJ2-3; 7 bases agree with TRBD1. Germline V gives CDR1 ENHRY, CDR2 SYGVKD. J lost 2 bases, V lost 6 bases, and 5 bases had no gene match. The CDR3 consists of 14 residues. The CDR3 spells CAIRAGTATDTQYF. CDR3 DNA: TGTGCCATCAGGGCCGGGACAGCCACAGATACGCAGTATTTT.

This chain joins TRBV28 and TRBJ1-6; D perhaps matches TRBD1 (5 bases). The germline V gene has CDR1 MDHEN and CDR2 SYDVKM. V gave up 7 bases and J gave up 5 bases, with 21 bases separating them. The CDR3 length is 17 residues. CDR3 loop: CASNFQGTNTNNSPLHF. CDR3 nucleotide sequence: TGTGCCAGCAATTTCCAGGGAACAAACACTAATAATTCACCCCTCCACTTT. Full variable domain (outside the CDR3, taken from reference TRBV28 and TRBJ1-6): DVKVTQSSRYLVKRTGEKVFLECVQDMDHENMFWYRQDPGLGLRLIYFSYDVKMKEKGDIPEGYSVSREKKERFSLILESASTNQTSMYLCASNFQGTNTNNSPLHFGNGTRLTVT.

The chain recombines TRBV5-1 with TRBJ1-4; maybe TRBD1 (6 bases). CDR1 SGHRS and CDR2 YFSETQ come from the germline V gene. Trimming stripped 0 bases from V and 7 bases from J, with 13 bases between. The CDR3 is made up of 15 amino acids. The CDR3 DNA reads TGCGCCAGCAGCTTGGAAACAGGGTGGCGTGAAAAACTGTTTTTT. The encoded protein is CASSLETGWREKLFF.

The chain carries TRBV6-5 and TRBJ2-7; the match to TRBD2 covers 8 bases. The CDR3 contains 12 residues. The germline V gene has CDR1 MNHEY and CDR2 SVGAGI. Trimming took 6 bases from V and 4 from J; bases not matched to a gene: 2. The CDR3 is CASRRGGYEQYF. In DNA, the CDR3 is TGTGCCAGCAGGCGCGGGGGGTACGAGCAGTACTTC.

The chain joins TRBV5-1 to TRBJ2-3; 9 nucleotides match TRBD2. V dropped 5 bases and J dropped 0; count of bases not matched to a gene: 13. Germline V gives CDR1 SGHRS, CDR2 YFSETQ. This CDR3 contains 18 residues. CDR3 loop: CASRKGTSSSPSTDTQYF. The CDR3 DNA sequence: TGCGCCAGCAGGAAAGGGACTAGCAGTTCTCCTAGCACAGATACGCAGTATTTT.

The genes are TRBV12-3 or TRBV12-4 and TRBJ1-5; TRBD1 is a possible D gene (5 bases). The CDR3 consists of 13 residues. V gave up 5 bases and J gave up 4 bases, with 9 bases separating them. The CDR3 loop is CASSREGNQPQHF. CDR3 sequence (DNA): TGTGCCAGCAGTAGGGAGGGGAATCAGCCCCAGCATTTT.

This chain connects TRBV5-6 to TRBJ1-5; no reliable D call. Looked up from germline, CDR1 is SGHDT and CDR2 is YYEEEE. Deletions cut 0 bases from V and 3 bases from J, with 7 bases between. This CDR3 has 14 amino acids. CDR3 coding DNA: TGTGCCAGCAGCTTGGGGCAGTCCAATCAGCCCCAGCATTTT. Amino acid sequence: CASSLGQSNQPQHF.

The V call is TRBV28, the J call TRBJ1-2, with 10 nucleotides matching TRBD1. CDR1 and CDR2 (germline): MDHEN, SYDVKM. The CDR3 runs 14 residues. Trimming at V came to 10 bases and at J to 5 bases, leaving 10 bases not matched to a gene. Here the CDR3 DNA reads TGTGCCACTAAGACCGGGACAGGGGTGTATGGCTACACCTTC. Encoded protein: CATKTGTGVYGYTF.

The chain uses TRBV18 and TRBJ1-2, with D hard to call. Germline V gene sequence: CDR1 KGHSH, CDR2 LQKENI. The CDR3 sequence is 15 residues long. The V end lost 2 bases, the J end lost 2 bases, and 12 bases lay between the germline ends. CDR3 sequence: CASSPSIDSNYGYTF. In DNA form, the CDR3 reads TGTGCCAGCTCACCAAGTATAGACTCGAACTATGGCTACACCTTC.

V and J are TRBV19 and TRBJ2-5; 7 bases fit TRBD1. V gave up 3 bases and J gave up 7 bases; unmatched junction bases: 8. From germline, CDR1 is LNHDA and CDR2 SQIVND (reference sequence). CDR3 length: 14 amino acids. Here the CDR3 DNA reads TGTGCCAGTAGTATGGAACAGGGGCGCGGGACCCAGTACTTC. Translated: CASSMEQGRGTQYF.

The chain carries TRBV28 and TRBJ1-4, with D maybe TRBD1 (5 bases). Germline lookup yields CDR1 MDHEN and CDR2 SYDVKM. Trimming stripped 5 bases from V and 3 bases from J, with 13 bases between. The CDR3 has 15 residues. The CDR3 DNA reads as TGTGCCAGCAGTGAGATGGGGGGGTCTAATGAAAAACTGTTTTTT. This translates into CASSEMGGSNEKLFF.

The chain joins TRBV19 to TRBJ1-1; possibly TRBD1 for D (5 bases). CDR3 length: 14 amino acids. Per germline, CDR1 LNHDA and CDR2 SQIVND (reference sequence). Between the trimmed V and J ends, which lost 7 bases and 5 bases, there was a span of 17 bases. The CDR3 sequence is CASIGRAAATEAFF. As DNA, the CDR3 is TGTGCCAGTATAGGCAGGGCGGCGGCAACTGAAGCTTTCTTT.

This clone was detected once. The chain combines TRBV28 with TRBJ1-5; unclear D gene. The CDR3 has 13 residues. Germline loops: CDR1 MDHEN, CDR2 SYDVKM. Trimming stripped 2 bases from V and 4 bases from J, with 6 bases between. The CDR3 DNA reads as TGTGCCAGCAGTTTAGGCAGGAATCAGCCCCAGCATTTT. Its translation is CASSLGRNQPQHF.

The CDR3 protein is CATNIGPAALAKNIQYF. CDR3 nucleotide sequence: TGTGCCACCAATATCGGCCCCGCGGCATTAGCCAAAAACATTCAGTACTTC. The chain carries TRBV24-1 and TRBJ2-4; no clear D gene. The V and J ends lost 8 bases and 0 bases respectively, with 19 bases between them. CDR3 length: 17 residues. The germline CDR1 and CDR2 sequences are KGHDR and SFDVKD.